The 8 T cell receptor beta chains in this list originate from one sample, sequenced in a study of T cells in Graves' hyperthyroidism and ophthalmopathy (dated by TCRdb to between 2018 and 2020). To prepare the library, multiplex PCR was applied. The sample was run on an Illumina HiSeq 2000. The TCR beta CDR3 regions were amplified from RNA transcripts. The TCR CDR3 was subjected to a first round of RT-PCR using the HTBI primer set and the Qiagen OneStep RT-PCR kit. TCRdb redid the processing of the public reads, applying fastp at Q25 and MiXCR, and retained in-frame beta chains. Here each entry gathers all rows of one CDR3 protein and keeps the most common genes and DNA. The sample table holds about 840,000 distinct CDR3 sequences, of which roughly 40% were seen once. The top ten constitute 8% to 9% of the sample. The source material was blood. Receptors were obtained from a man aged 18 to 30 with Graves' hyperthyroidism.

This chain connects TRBV7-9 to TRBJ1-5, with D perhaps matching TRBD1 (5 bases). The CDR3 runs to 18 residues. Trimming removed 5 bases from V and 2 bases from J, with 22 bases in between. Germline CDR1 reads SEHNR; CDR2 reads FQNEAQ (reference sequence). The CDR3 DNA is TGTGCCAGCAGCCAACTACACTTCCGGGACCCCGGCAATCAGCCCCAGCATTTT. It encodes CASSQLHFRDPGNQPQHF.

This chain uses TRBV25-1 with TRBJ1-6; D uncertain. Germline assignment: CDR1 MGHDK and CDR2 SYGVNS. V lost 7 bases to trimming and J lost 11 bases, with 6 bases between them. CDR3 length: 10 residues. The chain's CDR3 is CASTKAPLHF. The DNA of the CDR3 is TGTGCCAGCACGAAGGCACCCCTCCACTTT.

The gene calls are TRBV9 and TRBJ2-2; 10 positions match TRBD1. The J segment lost 6 bases and the V segment lost 3 bases, leaving 8 bases of the junction unmatched. The CDR3 length is 16 residues. Germline V gene data show CDR1 as SGDLS and CDR2 as YYNGEE. CDR3 sequence: CASSEPTGGASGELFF. The CDR3 bases are TGTGCCAGCAGCGAACCGACAGGGGGCGCGTCCGGGGAGCTGTTTTTT.

There are many counts of this clonotype. The chain carries TRBV20-1 and TRBJ1-2, with D unclear. CDR1 and CDR2 (germline): DFQATT, SNEGSKA (reference sequence). CDR3 length: 12 residues. Trimming pared 3 bases from V and 6 bases from J, leaving 11 bases between. This CDR3 is CSASGRVNGYTF. DNA for the CDR3: TGCAGTGCTAGCGGTAGGGTCAATGGCTACACCTTC.

This clonotype was counted ten times or more. CDR3 in DNA: TGCAGTGCTTGGCTAGCGGGAGCTTCCCAAGAGACCCAGTACTTC. Translated: CSAWLAGASQETQYF. The V call is TRBV20-1, the J call TRBJ2-5, with TRBD2 identical over 10 bases. V lost 5 bases and J lost 1; bases outside the gene matches: 7. The CDR3 spans 15 residues. Germline V gene lookup returns CDR1 DFQATT and CDR2 SNEGSKA (reference sequence).

This clonotype was counted many times. The chain uses TRBV2 and TRBJ1-2; the D is unclear. Deletions cut 7 bases from V and 5 bases from J, with 11 bases between. Germline CDR1 is SNHLY and CDR2 is FYNNEI. CDR3 length: 12 residues. Here the CDR3 DNA reads TGTGCCAGCATGAACATGGGGTATGGCTACACCTTC. Translating it yields CASMNMGYGYTF.

This clonotype was detected ten times or more. The V and J genes are TRBV15 and TRBJ2-2, with D possibly being TRBD1 or TRBD2 (5 bases each). Trimming took off 5 bases at V and 5 bases at J, with 12 bases between the two ends. The CDR3 covers 14 residues. Looked up from germline, CDR1 is LNHNV and CDR2 is YYDKDF (reference sequence). In nucleotides, the CDR3 is TGTGCCACCAGCTCACGAGGGGAAACCGGGGAGCTGTTTTTT. Protein sequence: CATSSRGETGELFF.

In this sample, this clonotype turned up a few times. The chain combines TRBV19 with TRBJ1-1; TRBD1 agrees at 8 bases. This CDR3 has 16 residues. CDR1 is LNHDA and CDR2 is SQIVND in the germline V gene (reference sequence). The V segment lost 6 bases and the J segment 0 bases; nucleotides outside the gene matches: 9. The CDR3 nucleotides read TGTGCCAGTAGCCTGGACAGGGATAGCATGAACACTGAAGCTTTCTTT. This gives the protein CASSLDRDSMNTEAFF.